The clone carrying this T cell receptor (beta chain) was counted ten times or more. Antigen unknown. The data stem from a study of identical twins. Study findings and constraints: The authors drew conclusions from cross-sectional statistical analysis rather than following the same donors.

V shed 0 bases and J shed 8 bases, with 9 bases lying between them. Germline V gene sequence: CDR1 SGHTA, CDR2 FQGTGA. CDR3 length: 13 residues. Unique molecular identifiers were present on the cDNA, and a universal primer site came from template switching. TCRdb itself ran the 5' RACE reads through MiXCR, one entry per CDR3 protein. The sample holds around 240,000 distinct CDR3 sequences, roughly 7% seen once. Another study also made use of these data, one on yellow fever vaccine responses in identical twins.

The chain employs TRBV7-3 and TRBJ2-3; a weak D match, TRBD2 (5 bases). Sequencing used memory (CD45RO+) T cells sorted from blood. This clonotype was obtained from a woman younger than 30 in good health. As DNA, the CDR3 is TGTGCCAGCAGCTTAACGGACTTGGGTACGCAGTATTTT. It yields the protein CASSLTDLGTQYF.